A single sample is the source of the 6 T cell receptor beta chains below, sequenced in a study of blood T cell repertoires in COVID-19. This table comes from immunoSEQ multiplex PCR, and its TCRdb copy is limited to in-frame clones, with some not included. The data hold around 280,000 clones, with more than 75% observed a single time. Sequencing used peripheral blood. Receptor source: a woman in her thirties who had recovered from COVID-19.

This clone occurred once. V usage is TRBV28 and J usage is TRBJ2-1; possibly TRBD1 for D (5 bases). The ends were cut back, 6 bases at V and 8 bases at J, with 11 bases in the middle. Germline CDR1 reads MDHEN; CDR2 reads SYDVKM. This CDR3 comprises 12 residues. For the CDR3, the DNA is TGTGCCAGCAGCCTCCTAGGGGATGAGCAGTTCTTC. The encoded protein is CASSLLGDEQFF.

This clone has just one count. The chain joins TRBV10-3 to TRBJ1-1; 9 bases are shared with TRBD1. CDR1 ENHRY and CDR2 SYGVKD come from the germline V gene. The CDR3 has 12 residues. Trimming took 10 bases from V and 7 from J; bases not matched to a gene: 7. In nucleotides, the CDR3 is TGTGCCAGTACGGGACAGGGTTTTGAAGCTTTCTTT. Translated, it gives CASTGQGFEAFF.

The V gene is TRBV28, the J gene TRBJ2-2, with TRBD1 matching over 8 bases. The junction had 15 bases not matched to a gene; V was cut back by 7 bases and J by 2 bases. Germline CDR1 is MDHEN and CDR2 is SYDVKM. The CDR3 covers 18 residues. The CDR3 coding sequence is TGTGCCAGCACAATTACTGACAGGGGTCGACGAAACACCGGGGAGCTGTTTTTT. Encoded protein: CASTITDRGRRNTGELFF. The whole variable domain, remainder taken from reference TRBV28 and TRBJ2-2, is DVKVTQSSRYLVKRTGEKVFLECVQDMDHENMFWYRQDPGLGLRLIYFSYDVKMKEKGDIPEGYSVSREKKERFSLILESASTNQTSMYLCASTITDRGRRNTGELFFGEGSRLTVL.

This chain joins TRBV10-3 and TRBJ2-5; a possible D gene is TRBD1 (5 bases). Germline V lookup: CDR1 ENHRY, CDR2 SYGVKD. Trimming removed 4 bases from V and 5 bases from J, with 8 bases in between. The CDR3 is 12 amino acids. CDR3 in amino acids: CAISVSGETQYF. Here the CDR3 DNA reads TGTGCCATCAGTGTTTCAGGGGAGACCCAGTACTTC.

This chain connects TRBV7-9 to TRBJ2-3, with 13 bases that match TRBD2. Germline loops: CDR1 SEHNR, CDR2 FQNEAQ (reference sequence). This CDR3 spans 16 amino acids. Unmatched junction bases numbered 10, after V lost 5 bases and J lost 8 bases. CDR3 bases: TGTGCCAGCAGCCCTCGACTAGCGGGGGGAGGGGGTACGCAGTATTTT. Protein: CASSPRLAGGGGTQYF.

The chain carries TRBV7-8 and TRBJ1-5, with 8 bases aligning to TRBD1. Per germline, CDR1 SGHVS and CDR2 FQNEAQ. This CDR3 contains 15 residues. Germline trimming cut 5 bases from V and 4 bases from J; bases unmatched to any gene: 7. The CDR3 DNA is TGTGCCAGCAGCCCCGGGACAGGAATTAATCAGCCCCAGCATTTT. It is translated as CASSPGTGINQPQHF.